This record covers a single T cell receptor (beta chain). What antigen it recognizes has not been identified. Base-call qualities are not available, and no considerably larger clone is one nucleotide away. The entry originates in a study of blood T cell repertoires in COVID-19 (dated by TCRdb to the early 2020s). Study-level background: Collaborator samples came from the United States, Italy and Spain and covered acute and convalescent phases of COVID-19. The dataset comprised deeply sampled blood TCRbeta repertoires from subjects exposed to, actively infected with, or recovered from COVID-19. Where HLA class I and class II types were available, the types were taken from metadata supplied by the sample provider, not from assay-based typing. The repertoires were made available in a free public database intended to serve as a resource for research on the immune response to SARS-CoV-2. Nearly every sample came with metadata listing a de-identified subject ID, COVID-19 status, age in years and sex. Samples were obtained from the ongoing ImmuneRACE study (first 160 participants) and from 1,254 subjects provided by 6 global collaborators. The material from the prospective study consisted of cDNA or gDNA derived from T cells, B-cell-depleted T cells, or PBMCs.

TCRbeta CDR3 regions were amplified from genomic DNA using the immunoSEQ Assay, a bias-controlled multiplex PCR. Regarding the original processing steps: The number of nucleated cells in each sample was estimated by amplification of reference gene primers within the assay. To quantify the absolute abundance of each unique TCRbeta CDR3 rearrangement, sequence reads were collapsed and filtered. For each sample, productive Simpson clonality was calculated as the square root of Simpson's diversity index across productive rearrangements. Here the immuneACCESS table is served through TCRdb, limited to in-frame sequences with V and J called. Missing clones are a known gap in these copies; in checked studies unresolved V genes cover under half, and the rest lacks a known reason. That table gives V, J and clone size, and the DNA gave D and trimming. The sample includes 55,000 to 65,000 clones, with about 87% observed a single time. The top ten clonotypes cover 6.9% of the sample.

The collaborating institutions used their own protocols to collect whole blood in K2EDTA tubes. Collaborator samples were shipped for TCRbeta analysis as frozen whole blood, isolated PBMCs, or DNA extracted from either sample type. Reading from cysteine to phenylalanine, the CDR3 counts 15 amino acids. Just CDR3 DNA is preserved here, 45 bases in frame from base 1. The germline V gene (reference sequence) supplies CDR1 LNHNV and CDR2 YYDKDF. V was cut back by 2 bases and J by 1 base, leaving a gap of 9 bases between them. Broader findings and caveats from the paper: Clinical and demographic metadata were provided uncurated, with the amount varying by source and participant.

The sample taken for sequencing was peripheral blood. The rearranged chain carries TRBV15 and TRBJ1-5; the D gene is possibly TRBD1, with 6 bases matching. This clonotype originated in a man in his fifties or sixties with active or convalescent COVID-19. The CDR3 protein: CATSRSGTSNQPQHF. Read as DNA, the sequence is TGTGCCACCAGCAGATCAGGGACAAGCAATCAGCCCCAGCATTTT.